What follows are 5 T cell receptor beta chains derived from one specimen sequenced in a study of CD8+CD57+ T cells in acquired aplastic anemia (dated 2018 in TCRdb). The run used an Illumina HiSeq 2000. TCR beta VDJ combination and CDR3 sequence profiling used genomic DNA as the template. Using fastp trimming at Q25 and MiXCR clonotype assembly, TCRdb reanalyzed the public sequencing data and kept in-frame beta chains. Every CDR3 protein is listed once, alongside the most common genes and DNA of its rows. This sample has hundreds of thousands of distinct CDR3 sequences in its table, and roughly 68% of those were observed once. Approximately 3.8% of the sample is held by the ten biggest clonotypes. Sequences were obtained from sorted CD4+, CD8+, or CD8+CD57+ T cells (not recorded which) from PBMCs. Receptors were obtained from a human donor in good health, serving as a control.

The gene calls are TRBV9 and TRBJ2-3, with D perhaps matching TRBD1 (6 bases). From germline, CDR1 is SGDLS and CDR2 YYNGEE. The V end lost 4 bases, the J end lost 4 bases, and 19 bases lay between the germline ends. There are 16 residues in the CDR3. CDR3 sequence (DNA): TGTGCCAGCAGCCTAGGGGATAGGGACACCGCAGATACGCAGTATTTT. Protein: CASSLGDRDTADTQYF. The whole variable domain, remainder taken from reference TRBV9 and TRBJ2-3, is DSGVTQTPKHLITATGQRVTLRCSPRSGDLSVYWYQQSLDQGLQFLIQYYNGEERAKGNILERFSAQQFPDLHSELNLSSLELGDSALYFCASSLGDRDTADTQYFGPGTRLTVL.

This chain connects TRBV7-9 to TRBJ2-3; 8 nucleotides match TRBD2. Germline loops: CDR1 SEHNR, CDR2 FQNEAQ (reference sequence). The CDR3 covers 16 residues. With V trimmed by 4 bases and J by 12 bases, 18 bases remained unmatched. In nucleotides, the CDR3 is TGTGCCAGCAGCTCGGGGGGGGGATCGGAGACACAGAACCAGTATTTT. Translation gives CASSSGGGSETQNQYF.

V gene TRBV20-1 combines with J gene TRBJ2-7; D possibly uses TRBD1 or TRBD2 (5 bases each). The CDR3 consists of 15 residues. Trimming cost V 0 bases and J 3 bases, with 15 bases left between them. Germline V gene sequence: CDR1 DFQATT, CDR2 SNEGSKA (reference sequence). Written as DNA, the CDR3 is TGCAGTGCTAGAGATGGGACCGACGACAGCTACGAGCAGTACTTC. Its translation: CSARDGTDDSYEQYF.

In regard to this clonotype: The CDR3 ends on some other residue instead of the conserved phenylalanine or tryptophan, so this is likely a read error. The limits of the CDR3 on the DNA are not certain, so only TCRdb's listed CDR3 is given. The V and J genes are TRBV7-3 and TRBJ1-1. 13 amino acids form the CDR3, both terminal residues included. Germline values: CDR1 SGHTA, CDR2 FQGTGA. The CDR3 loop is CASSFGGYTEPFY.

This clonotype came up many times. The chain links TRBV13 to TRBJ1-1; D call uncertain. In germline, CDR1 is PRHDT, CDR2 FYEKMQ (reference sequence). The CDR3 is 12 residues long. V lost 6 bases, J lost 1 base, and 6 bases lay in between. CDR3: CASRKENTEAFF. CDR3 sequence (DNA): TGTGCCAGCAGGAAGGAGAACACTGAAGCTTTCTTT.